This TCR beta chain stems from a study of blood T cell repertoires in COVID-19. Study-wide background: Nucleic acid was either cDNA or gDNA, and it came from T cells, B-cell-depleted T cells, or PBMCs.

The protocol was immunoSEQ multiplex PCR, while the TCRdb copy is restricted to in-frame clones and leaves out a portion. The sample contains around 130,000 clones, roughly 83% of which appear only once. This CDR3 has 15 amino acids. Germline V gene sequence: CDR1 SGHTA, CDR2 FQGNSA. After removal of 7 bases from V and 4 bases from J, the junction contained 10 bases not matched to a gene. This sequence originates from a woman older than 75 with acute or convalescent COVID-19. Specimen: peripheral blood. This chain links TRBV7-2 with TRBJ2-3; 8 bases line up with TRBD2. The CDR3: CASNAGGRMADTQYF. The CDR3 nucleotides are TGTGCCAGCAACGCGGGGGGCAGGATGGCAGATACGCAGTATTTT.